These T cell receptor beta chains were read from a single sample in a study of CD8 T cells in ankylosing spondylitis. Using its own MiXCR run on the 5' RACE reads, TCRdb lists one record per CDR3 protein. Of a few hundred thousand distinct CDR3 sequences listed, around 25% were seen once; the top ten hold 0.5% to 0.65%. The sample was blood, either unsorted or a sorted T cell fraction (not recorded which). These receptors were taken from a male donor with ankylosing spondylitis or in good health (not recorded which). Each CDR3 is given with its conserved first and last residue.

j_gene,v_gene,CDR3aa
TRBJ2-5,TRBV7-2,CASSASGSASETQYF
TRBJ2-3,TRBV12-3/TRBV12-4,CASTFKRAGDTQYF
TRBJ2-6,TRBV29-1,CSVRTGGGANVLTF
TRBJ2-3,TRBV7-3,CASSPSRAGTDTQYF
TRBJ2-7,TRBV15,CATSRGGQGAWEQYF
TRBJ2-3,TRBV29-1,CSVEDRAGTQYF
TRBJ2-7,TRBV29-1,CSAGQGNSYEQYF
TRBJ2-1,TRBV7-9,CASSLASGGAHWFF
TRBJ2-1,TRBV10-3,CAISVAGVEQFF
TRBJ2-4,TRBV7-9,CASSRDGTPKNIQYF
TRBJ2-4,TRBV24-1,CATSDSWGQENIQYF
TRBJ2-6,TRBV19,CASSIYSSSGANVLTF
TRBJ2-5,TRBV5-1,CASDPRGSGGLQETQYF
TRBJ2-7,TRBV7-7,CASSPRLAGDYEQYF
TRBJ1-1,TRBV12-3/TRBV12-4,CASSLIRGDKSFF
TRBJ2-5,TRBV2,CASSGTGTQETQYF
TRBJ2-2,TRBV2,CAFSFPRQAVSNTGELFF
TRBJ1-4,TRBV10-3,CASSGQSNEKLFF
TRBJ1-1,TRBV12-3/TRBV12-4,CASSSPGQDLNTEAFF
TRBJ2-1,TRBV20-1,CSAPGGNEQFF
TRBJ2-3,TRBV7-9,CASSLTGANTDTQYF
TRBJ2-1,TRBV7-7,CASSRSGTGGGEQFF
TRBJ2-1,TRBV20-1,CSAKLASYNEQFF
TRBJ2-3,TRBV20-1,CSASSTGGGTSTDTQYF
TRBJ2-4,TRBV19,CASSQLGNIQYF
TRBJ2-3,TRBV20-1,CSAPRQASTDTQYF
TRBJ1-1,TRBV7-9,CASSNEGMTEAFF
TRBJ2-7,TRBV29-1,CSVATSGGPTEQYF
TRBJ2-3,TRBV20-1,CSASGASGGAEDTQYF
TRBJ2-3,TRBV5-1,CASSLEGASDTQYF
TRBJ2-3,TRBV10-3,CAIRPGRDTDTQYF
TRBJ1-2,TRBV10-3,CAISPTRGQTNYGYTF
TRBJ2-2,TRBV20-1,CSARDRAGGFTGELFF
TRBJ2-1,TRBV30,CAWREATRWLEQFF
TRBJ2-1,TRBV18,CASSPSSSYNEQFF
TRBJ2-2,TRBV10-1,CASSAGTSNTGELFF
TRBJ1-1,TRBV9,CASSPTGTTNTEAFF
TRBJ1-1,TRBV29-1,CSVLPRQSPTEAFF
TRBJ2-3,TRBV9,CASSPTSGGTLGTDTQYF
TRBJ1-5,TRBV12-3/TRBV12-4,CASSPGRLIYWPQHF
TRBJ2-7,TRBV12-3/TRBV12-4,CASKALGGTYEQYF
TRBJ2-3,TRBV6-5,CASSYKGANTDTQYF
TRBJ2-7,TRBV20-1,CSASGLAGGNNEQYF
TRBJ2-1,TRBV20-1,CSASDRDRGTDEQFF
TRBJ2-3,TRBV20-1,CSVAADTQYF
TRBJ1-1,TRBV6-6,CASSLWRGAFF
TRBJ2-1,TRBV12-3/TRBV12-4,CASSLELSNEQFF
TRBJ1-6,TRBV20-1,CSARGGRPILNSPLHF
TRBJ2-3,TRBV29-1,CSVRDRASTDTQYF
TRBJ2-5,TRBV20-1,CSPELHQETQYF
TRBJ1-5,TRBV5-5,CASSSSGQPQHF
TRBJ1-2,TRBV29-1,CSVEGGQGGGYTF
TRBJ2-1,TRBV12-3/TRBV12-4,CASGGPSYNEQFF
TRBJ1-5,TRBV5-6,CASSLGVRGYGPQHF
TRBJ1-4,TRBV2,CASSGDRKLFF
TRBJ2-5,TRBV18,CASSHTRGLETQYF
TRBJ2-2,TRBV2,CASTMDRVGFGGELFF